The 27 T cell receptor beta chains reported below all come from one sample, sequenced in a study of blood T cell repertoires in COVID-19. Sequenced by immunoSEQ multiplex PCR; TCRdb stores in-frame clones only, minus some. The table has roughly 250,000 clones, around 90% seen once. Sequencing input: PBMCs or T cells enriched from blood (not recorded which). The receptors shown here come from a woman between 45 and 60 years old who had recovered from COVID-19.

The chain uses TRBV5-6 and TRBJ2-2; 9 bases fit TRBD2. CDR3 length: 16 amino acids. After removal of 3 bases from V and 1 base from J, the junction contained 4 bases not matched to a gene. The germline V gene encodes CDR1 SGHDT and CDR2 YYEEEE. CDR3 sequence reads: CASSSGLARNTGELFF. The CDR3, as DNA: TGTGCCAGCAGCTCAGGACTAGCGAGGAACACCGGGGAGCTGTTTTTT.

The CDR3 sequence is CASSPRVESEAFF. CDR3 DNA sequence: TGTGCCAGCAGCCCCAGGGTGGAGAGTGAAGCTTTCTTT. The J gene is TRBJ1-1, the V gene TRBV11-1; D is perhaps TRBD1 (5 bases). V gave up 5 bases and J gave up 7 bases, with 14 bases separating them. This CDR3 contains 13 residues. Germline V gene data show CDR1 as SGHAT and CDR2 as FQDESV (reference sequence).

This chain links TRBV29-1 with TRBJ2-1, with 13 bases that match TRBD2. This CDR3 comprises 15 residues. Losses at the gene ends were 4 bases for V and 7 bases for J; bases not matched to a gene: 7. In germline, CDR1 is SQVTM, CDR2 ANQGSEA. The CDR3 here is CSVVRTSGSKNEQFF. The CDR3 DNA sequence: TGCAGCGTTGTACGGACTAGCGGGAGTAAAAATGAGCAGTTCTTC.

V and J are TRBV2 and TRBJ1-1; no clear D. The germline V and J ends were trimmed by 7 bases and 1 base, with 19 bases remaining between them. Germline loops: CDR1 SNHLY, CDR2 FYNNEI. This CDR3 is built from 16 residues. The CDR3 loop reads CASIIIETRWNTEAFF. The CDR3 bases are TGTGCCAGCATAATTATTGAGACAAGGTGGAACACTGAAGCTTTCTTT.

The chain joins TRBV7-2 to TRBJ2-5, with D unresolved. Trimming left V 3 bases short and J 6 bases short, with 11 bases between. Per the germline V gene, CDR1 is SGHTA and CDR2 is FQGNSA. The length of the CDR3 is 13 residues. CDR3: CASSLEAPQTQYF. In DNA, the CDR3 is TGTGCCAGCAGCTTGGAAGCGCCTCAGACCCAGTACTTC. Full variable domain (missing parts from reference TRBV7-2 and TRBJ2-5): GAGVSQSPSNKVTEKGKDVELRCDPISGHTALYWYRQSLGQGLEFLIYFQGNSAPDKSGLPSDRFSAERTGGSVSTLTIQRTQQEDSAVYLCASSLEAPQTQYFGPGTRLLVL.

This sequence joins TRBV7-8 and TRBJ1-5, with D perhaps TRBD1 (5 bases). Germline V lookup: CDR1 SGHVS, CDR2 FQNEAQ. V was cut by 2 bases and J by 6 bases, with 14 bases left in between. The CDR3 runs to 15 residues. CDR3 sequence: CASSLSGLSRQPQHF. In DNA form, the CDR3 reads TGTGCCAGCAGCTTATCAGGGTTATCCCGTCAGCCCCAGCATTTT.

The J gene is TRBJ2-7, the V gene TRBV7-8, with 10 nucleotides matching TRBD1. V lost 5 bases and J lost 2; bases outside the gene matches: 6. This CDR3 has 15 residues. The germline CDR1 and CDR2 sequences are SGHVS and FQNEAQ. The CDR3 is CASSTGTGDTYEQYF. CDR3 nucleotides: TGTGCCAGCAGCACCGGGACAGGGGACACCTACGAGCAGTACTTC.

V is TRBV11-2 and J is TRBJ1-2; a weak D match, TRBD1 (6 bases). Germline V lookup: CDR1 SGHAT, CDR2 FQNNGV. This CDR3 has 14 residues. V lost 4 bases to trimming and J lost 4 bases, with 13 bases between them. The CDR3 DNA sequence: TGTGCCAGCAGCTCCGGGACACGGGGCTATGGCTACACCTTC. Translated, it gives CASSSGTRGYGYTF.

In DNA form, the CDR3 reads TGTGCCAGCAGCTTGGAAGTCCGTTTAGCGCGTTTGTTCTTC. This translates into CASSLEVRLARLFF. The chain couples TRBV5-4 to TRBJ2-1; D might be TRBD2 (5 bases). This CDR3 is 14 amino acids long. V dropped 0 bases and J dropped 15 bases, with 19 bases sitting between them. Germline lookup yields CDR1 SGHNT and CDR2 YYREEE (reference sequence).

The V gene is TRBV30, the J gene TRBJ1-6; 8 bases map to TRBD1. The CDR3 covers 17 residues. After removal of 0 bases from V and 7 bases from J, the junction contained 11 bases not matched to a gene. From germline, CDR1 is GTSNPN and CDR2 SVGIG (reference sequence). CDR3: CAWSVDRTGLANSPLHF. The CDR3 bases are TGTGCCTGGAGTGTAGACCGGACAGGGTTGGCAAATTCACCCCTCCACTTT.

This chain uses TRBV5-1 with TRBJ1-2; possibly TRBD1 for D (5 bases). V was pared by 0 bases and J by 7 bases, with 13 bases between. CDR3 length equals 14 residues. Germline V gene data show CDR1 as SGHRS and CDR2 as YFSETQ. Here the CDR3 DNA reads TGCGCCAGCAGCTTGGGACAGTCCCGTGGTGGCTACACCTTC. Its translation is CASSLGQSRGGYTF.

The chain carries TRBV3-1 (or the pseudogene TRBV3-2) and TRBJ2-5; 7 bases map to TRBD2. CDR3 length: 15 residues. V was clipped by 0 bases and J by 11 bases; unmatched bases: 12. Per the germline V gene, CDR1 is LGHDT and CDR2 is YNNKEL (reference sequence). CDR3 sequence: CASSQDVGTTANQYF. The CDR3 nucleotides are TGTGCCAGCAGCCAAGACGTAGGGACTACGGCAAATCAGTACTTC.

This clone was seen a handful of times. The CDR3 DNA follows: TGTGCCAGCAGCGCAATCGGAGATGCACAGCCCCAGCATTTT. This encodes CASSAIGDAQPQHF. The genes are TRBV9 and TRBJ1-5; D is undetermined. Trimming stripped 3 bases from V and 7 bases from J, with 14 bases between. Per the germline V gene, CDR1 is SGDLS and CDR2 is YYNGEE. CDR3 length: 14 amino acids. Looking up the rest from reference TRBV9 and TRBJ1-5 gives the full variable domain: DSGVTQTPKHLITATGQRVTLRCSPRSGDLSVYWYQQSLDQGLQFLIQYYNGEERAKGNILERFSAQQFPDLHSELNLSSLELGDSALYFCASSAIGDAQPQHFGDGTRLSIL.

This clone was detected only once. V and J are TRBV20-1 and TRBJ2-7; TRBD2 aligns across 9 bases. CDR1 and CDR2 (germline): DFQATT, SNEGSKA (reference sequence). The CDR3 has 11 residues. V dropped 7 bases and J dropped 3; count of bases not matched to a gene: 1. The CDR3 reads CSGREGYEQYF. CDR3 coding DNA: TGCAGTGGGCGGGAGGGCTACGAGCAGTACTTC.

This clone is a singleton in its sample. The chain recombines TRBV7-9 with TRBJ2-7, with 8 bases aligning to TRBD2. The CDR3 has 14 amino acids. Unmatched junction bases numbered 7, after V lost 3 bases and J lost 6 bases. The V gene's germline CDR1 is SEHNR and CDR2 FQNEAQ (reference sequence). CDR3 in DNA: TGTGCCAGCAGCTTCCGAGCGGGAGAGGGCGAGCAGTACTTC. Translated, it gives CASSFRAGEGEQYF.

V and J are TRBV11-2 and TRBJ1-2; D not certain. V was cut by 4 bases and J by 8 bases, with 17 bases left in between. This CDR3 has 14 amino acids. CDR1 is SGHAT, CDR2 FQNNGV, per germline. The CDR3 sequence is CASSSRLEARGYTF. DNA for the CDR3: TGTGCCAGCAGCTCTAGGTTGGAAGCGCGGGGCTACACCTTC. The entire variable domain, with the rest obtained from reference TRBV11-2 and TRBJ1-2, is as follows: EAGVAQSPRYKIIEKRQSVAFWCNPISGHATLYWYQQILGQGPKLLIQFQNNGVVDDSQLPKDRFSAERLKGVDSTLKIQPAKLEDSAVYLCASSSRLEARGYTFGSGTRLTVV.

The chain recombines TRBV5-4 with TRBJ1-1; D gene ambiguous. The CDR3 runs to 13 residues. Germline V gives CDR1 SGHNT, CDR2 YYREEE (reference sequence). The germline V and J ends were trimmed by 0 bases and 5 bases, with 8 bases remaining between them. The CDR3 sequence: CASSLERLTEAFF. The CDR3 DNA sequence: TGTGCCAGCAGCTTGGAGAGGTTGACTGAAGCTTTCTTT. Filled out from reference TRBV5-4 and TRBJ1-1, the complete variable domain reads ETGVTQSPTHLIKTRGQQVTLRCSSQSGHNTVSWYQQALGQGPQFIFQYYREEENGRGNFPPRFSGLQFPNYSSELNVNALELDDSALYLCASSLERLTEAFFGQGTRLTVV.

This clone occurred a few times. The chain uses TRBV10-3 and TRBJ2-3, with 10 bases matching TRBD2. The V and J ends lost 2 bases and 4 bases, in that order; junction bases with no gene match: 9. This CDR3 comprises 17 residues. The germline V gene has CDR1 ENHRY and CDR2 SYGVKD. This CDR3 is CAISERKIAGGADTQYF. The CDR3 nucleotides are TGTGCCATCAGTGAGCGTAAGATAGCGGGAGGAGCAGATACGCAGTATTTT.

V and J are TRBV11-2 and TRBJ2-7, with D possibly being TRBD1 (6 bases). V lost 1 base, J lost 3 bases, and 13 bases lay in between. CDR3 length: 15 residues. Per germline, CDR1 SGHAT and CDR2 FQNNGV. CDR3 nucleotide sequence: TGTGCCAGCAGCTTAGTTGCGACAGGTTTCTACGAGCAGTACTTC. Translated: CASSLVATGFYEQYF. The full variable domain, in which reference TRBV11-2 and TRBJ2-7 provide the parts outside the CDR3, is EAGVAQSPRYKIIEKRQSVAFWCNPISGHATLYWYQQILGQGPKLLIQFQNNGVVDDSQLPKDRFSAERLKGVDSTLKIQPAKLEDSAVYLCASSLVATGFYEQYFGPGTRLTVT.

This clone was observed a few times. The chain employs TRBV11-2 and TRBJ1-5, with a possible D match to TRBD1 (5 bases). Trimming stripped 1 base from V and 7 bases from J, with 11 bases between. The CDR3 is 14 amino acids. Germline V gene data show CDR1 as SGHAT and CDR2 as FQNNGV. CDR3 sequence: CASSLAPAGQPQHF. As DNA, the CDR3 is TGTGCCAGCAGCTTAGCACCCGCAGGGCAGCCCCAGCATTTT. Full variable domain (remainder filled in from reference TRBV11-2 and TRBJ1-5): EAGVAQSPRYKIIEKRQSVAFWCNPISGHATLYWYQQILGQGPKLLIQFQNNGVVDDSQLPKDRFSAERLKGVDSTLKIQPAKLEDSAVYLCASSLAPAGQPQHFGDGTRLSIL.

The chain is built from TRBV5-6 and TRBJ1-6; perhaps TRBD1 as D (5 bases). The CDR3 length is 14 residues. V shed 1 base and J shed 10 bases, with 12 bases lying between them. The V gene's germline CDR1 is SGHDT and CDR2 YYEEEE. CDR3 nucleotide sequence: TGTGCCAGCAGCTTGATGGCAGGGCGCTCACCCCTCCACTTT. It yields the protein CASSLMAGRSPLHF.

This clone was seen more than once but under ten times. The V call is TRBV4-1, the J call TRBJ1-6; D gene unclear. CDR3 length: 12 residues. V lost 5 bases and J 8 bases, leaving 7 bases between the germline ends. Germline V gene lookup returns CDR1 MGHRA and CDR2 YSYEKL. The CDR3 coding sequence is TGCGCCAGCAGCACCCGGGATTCACCCCTCCACTTT. Its protein product is CASSTRDSPLHF.

J is TRBJ1-4 and V is TRBV7-2; D is undetermined. In germline, CDR1 is SGHTA, CDR2 FQGNSA. V lost 1 base and J 5 bases, leaving 14 bases between the germline ends. The CDR3 sequence is 16 residues long. For the CDR3, the DNA is TGTGCCAGCAGCTTAGTTCATTTCGGCAGGAATGAAAAACTGTTTTTT. Translated, it gives CASSLVHFGRNEKLFF.

The chain couples TRBV21-1 to TRBJ2-1; the table names TRBD1, a call not compared with the DNA. TRBV21-1 is tagged as a pseudogene. This CDR3 spans 17 amino acids. The CDR3 loop reads CASSLVEGESSYNEQFF. The CDR3 region has the DNA TGTGCCAGCAGCTTAGTCGAAGGGGAAAGCTCCTACAATGAGCAGTTCTTC.

J is TRBJ2-1 and V is TRBV10-3; possible D gene TRBD2, 5 bases. Germline CDR1 and CDR2: ENHRY and SYGVKD. The CDR3 loop spans 13 amino acids. Trimming pared 6 bases from V and 5 bases from J, leaving 11 bases between. DNA of the CDR3: TGTGCCATCAGCCCAGGACTCGACAATGAGCAGTTCTTC. Its protein is CAISPGLDNEQFF.

The chain joins TRBV7-2 to TRBJ2-1; 8 positions agree with TRBD1. Germline CDR1 is SGHTA and CDR2 is FQGNSA. The V gene end was trimmed by 3 bases and the J gene end by 4 bases; junction bases not matched to a gene: 5. CDR3 length: 15 amino acids. The CDR3 sequence: CASSFDRGLYNEQFF. The CDR3 coding sequence is TGTGCCAGCAGCTTTGACAGGGGCCTTTACAATGAGCAGTTCTTC.

This chain links TRBV5-4 with TRBJ2-1, with 7 bases aligning to TRBD2. This CDR3 comprises 16 residues. V was clipped by 0 bases and J by 6 bases; unmatched bases: 9. Germline lookup yields CDR1 SGHNT and CDR2 YYREEE (reference sequence). The CDR3 sequence is CASSLVPSGLLNEQFF. The CDR3 nucleotides read TGTGCCAGCAGCTTGGTGCCTAGCGGACTCCTCAATGAGCAGTTCTTC.